Below, 27 T cell receptor beta chains from the same sample are listed, as sequenced in a study of blood T cell repertoires in COVID-19. Data came from immunoSEQ multiplex PCR; TCRdb stores just in-frame clones and leaves some out. Here the sample spans some 31,000 clones, approximately 83% being singletons. The sample consisted of peripheral blood. These receptors originate from a woman aged 55-70 years with active COVID-19.

The chain joins TRBV5-5 to TRBJ2-1; D gene unclear. The germline V gene has CDR1 SGHKS and CDR2 YYEKEE (reference sequence). CDR3 size: 12 residues. Deletions cut 0 bases from V and 9 bases from J, with 7 bases between. The CDR3 DNA is TGTGCCAGCAGCTTGGGTACAGCTGAGCAGTTCTTC. Amino acids: CASSLGTAEQFF.

The rearrangement uses TRBV18 and TRBJ2-7, with D perhaps TRBD1 (6 bases). The CDR3 totals 12 residues. Trimming left V 1 base short and J 6 bases short, with 7 bases between. Germline CDR1 is KGHSH and CDR2 is LQKENI. The CDR3 DNA is TGTGCCAGCTCACCACAAGGGGGCGAGCAGTACTTC. Its protein is CASSPQGGEQYF. The whole variable domain, filled in from reference TRBV18 and TRBJ2-7, reads NAGVMQNPRHLVRRRGQEARLRCSPMKGHSHVYWYRQLPEEGLKFMVYLQKENIIDESGMPKERFSAEFPKEGPSILRIQQVVRGDSAAYFCASSPQGGEQYFGPGTRLTVT.

The rearrangement links TRBV5-1 to TRBJ2-3; 7 positions match TRBD1. Germline lookup yields CDR1 SGHRS and CDR2 YFSETQ. The CDR3 sequence is 15 residues long. V trimming: 4 bases; J trimming: 2 bases; junction bases outside the gene matches: 7. The CDR3 nucleotides are TGCGCCAGCAGCAGGGACAGCAGCCACACAGATACGCAGTATTTT. It is translated as CASSRDSSHTDTQYF.

As concerns this clone: One junction end does not reproduce the germline sequence, and a read error may be involved. The rearrangement links TRBV9 to TRBJ1-5; D remains ambiguous. Germline-derived CDR1 and CDR2 are SGDLS and YYNGEE. The length of the CDR3 is 16 residues. The CDR3 DNA follows: TGTGCCAGCAGCGTATCGACGGAAGATAGCGATCAGCCCCAGCATTTT. Its translation is CASSVSTEDSDQPQHF.

V and J are TRBV20-1 and TRBJ1-1; 8 nucleotides match TRBD1. Losses at the gene ends were 3 bases for V and 1 base for J; bases not matched to a gene: 7. Germline-derived CDR1 and CDR2 are DFQATT and SNEGSKA (reference sequence). The CDR3 has 15 amino acids. The CDR3 DNA is TGCAGTGCTAGTGCAGGGGGCAGGGGGAACACTGAAGCTTTCTTT. Protein product: CSASAGGRGNTEAFF.

The V and J genes are TRBV7-3 and TRBJ2-1, with 10 bases that match TRBD1. CDR1 is SGHTA and CDR2 is FQGTGA in the germline V gene. The CDR3 loop spans 15 amino acids. Trimming at V came to 5 bases and at J to 4 bases, leaving 5 bases not matched to a gene. CDR3 amino acids: CASSQGQGPYNEQFF. For the CDR3, the DNA is TGTGCCAGCAGCCAGGGACAGGGGCCTTACAATGAGCAGTTCTTC.

The gene calls are TRBV7-9 and TRBJ2-3; TRBD2 is a possible D gene (5 bases). The CDR3 spans 14 residues. Trimming removed 3 bases at V and 3 bases at J, with 10 bases between. Germline V gene lookup returns CDR1 SEHNR and CDR2 FQNEAQ (reference sequence). CDR3: CASSLGSGTDTQYF. For the CDR3, the DNA is TGTGCCAGCAGCTTGGGGTCGGGGACAGATACGCAGTATTTT. The full variable domain, in which reference TRBV7-9 and TRBJ2-3 provide the parts outside the CDR3, is DTGVSQNPRHKITKRGQNVTFRCDPISEHNRLYWYRQTLGQGPEFLTYFQNEAQLEKSRLLSDRFSAERPKGSFSTLEIQRTEQGDSAMYLCASSLGSGTDTQYFGPGTRLTVL.

Here the CDR3 DNA reads TGTGCCACCAGTGACGGACAGGTGAACACTGAAGCTTTCTTT. Amino acid sequence: CATSDGQVNTEAFF. This chain links TRBV24-1 with TRBJ1-1; 7 bases are shared with TRBD1. The CDR3 has 14 amino acids. Germline values: CDR1 KGHDR, CDR2 SFDVKD. V shed 4 bases and J 0 bases; nucleotides not matched to a gene: 1.

The chain combines TRBV19 with TRBJ1-1, with a weak D call TRBD1 (5 bases). Germline CDR1 is LNHDA and CDR2 is SQIVND (reference sequence). V was clipped by 1 base and J by 0 bases, with 15 bases between them. The CDR3 spans 17 residues. The CDR3 nucleotides read TGTGCCAGTAGTATAGGGTACAGGTCACCCCTGAACACTGAAGCTTTCTTT. As protein: CASSIGYRSPLNTEAFF.

This clone was recorded once. J is TRBJ1-2 and V is TRBV5-6; D is unresolved. With 0 bases removed from V and 8 bases from J, the gap between germline ends came to 8 bases. The length of the CDR3 is 12 residues. CDR1 is SGHDT, CDR2 YYEEEE, per germline. CDR3 bases: TGTGCCAGCAGCTTGGGAAGTAGCGGCTACACCTTC. It yields the protein CASSLGSSGYTF.

The chain uses TRBV7-2 and TRBJ2-2; D may be TRBD1 (6 bases). CDR3 length: 15 residues. CDR1 and CDR2 from the germline V gene are SGHTA and FQGNSA. Trimming left V 5 bases short and J 7 bases short, with 17 bases between. The CDR3, as DNA: TGTGCCAGCAGCGCACGGCCAGGGGCAGGCGGGGAGCTGTTTTTT. This sequence encodes CASSARPGAGGELFF.

The chain combines TRBV13 with TRBJ2-7; 11 bases are a match to TRBD2. V gave up 3 bases and J gave up 6 bases; unmatched junction bases: 4. From germline, CDR1 is PRHDT and CDR2 FYEKMQ (reference sequence). The CDR3 has 14 amino acids. The chain's CDR3 is CASSFSGGAFEQYF. The DNA for the CDR3 is TGTGCCAGCAGCTTTAGCGGGGGGGCCTTCGAGCAGTACTTC.

The rearrangement uses TRBV27 and TRBJ2-2, with 7 bases that match TRBD1. The length of the CDR3 is 16 residues. Germline lookup yields CDR1 MNHEY and CDR2 SMNVEV (reference sequence). The V segment lost 6 bases and the J segment 5 bases; nucleotides outside the gene matches: 12. The CDR3 loop is CASSRRQGVGTGELFF. DNA of the CDR3: TGTGCCAGCAGCCGCAGGCAGGGGGTTGGTACCGGGGAGCTGTTTTTT.

This clone appeared a few times. The V gene is TRBV7-8, the J gene TRBJ2-1, with D possibly being TRBD1 (6 bases). Germline loops: CDR1 SGHVS, CDR2 FQNEAQ. This CDR3 region has 15 residues. Trimming left V 3 bases short and J 2 bases short, with 11 bases between. CDR3 in DNA: TGTGCCAGCAGCTTGAGACAGGAGCCCTACAATGAGCAGTTCTTC. Translated, it gives CASSLRQEPYNEQFF.

CDR3 amino acids: CASKLGTGVNYGYTF. CDR3 coding DNA: TGTGCCAGCAAGCTGGGGACAGGGGTAAACTATGGCTACACCTTC. The V gene is TRBV28, the J gene TRBJ1-2; 10 bases line up with TRBD1. After removal of 7 bases from V and 2 bases from J, the junction contained 7 bases not matched to a gene. CDR1 is MDHEN, CDR2 SYDVKM, per germline. The CDR3 spans 15 residues.

V gene TRBV7-3 combines with J gene TRBJ1-1; 10 bases align to TRBD1. The CDR3 runs to 15 residues. V lost 1 base, J lost 8 bases, and 7 bases stayed unmatched. Germline V gives CDR1 SGHTA, CDR2 FQGTGA. The CDR3 nucleotides are TGTGCCAGCAGCTTAATGGGACAGGGGCGATCGGAAGCTTTCTTT. Translating gives CASSLMGQGRSEAFF.

The table lists this clone with a count of one. The J gene is TRBJ2-7, the V gene TRBV5-6; D gene uncertain. V was pared by 3 bases and J by 3 bases, with 10 bases between. The CDR3 runs 13 residues. Germline V gene lookup returns CDR1 SGHDT and CDR2 YYEEEE. The CDR3 protein is CASSSFVGYEQYF. The CDR3 DNA reads as TGTGCCAGCAGCTCCTTCGTCGGCTACGAGCAGTACTTC. The entire variable domain, with the rest obtained from reference TRBV5-6 and TRBJ2-7, is as follows: DAGVTQSPTHLIKTRGQQVTLRCSPKSGHDTVSWYQQALGQGPQFIFQYYEEEERQRGNFPDRFSGHQFPNYSSELNVNALLLGDSALYLCASSSFVGYEQYFGPGTRLTVT.

The chain recombines TRBV5-1 with TRBJ2-2; no reliable D call. This CDR3 is 15 amino acids long. Trimming took 0 bases from V and 4 from J, leaving 10 bases between them. Germline V gene sequence: CDR1 SGHRS, CDR2 YFSETQ. The CDR3 spells CASSLVGKSTGELFF. The DNA of the CDR3 is TGCGCCAGCAGCTTGGTGGGCAAGAGCACCGGGGAGCTGTTTTTT.

The chain uses TRBV5-1 and TRBJ1-3; TRBD1 agrees at 7 bases. The V and J ends lost 0 bases and 0 bases, in that order; junction bases with no gene match: 6. CDR3 length: 17 residues. Germline V gene sequence: CDR1 SGHRS, CDR2 YFSETQ. CDR3 in amino acids: CASSLDGTASSGNTIYF. CDR3 DNA: TGCGCCAGCAGCTTGGACGGGACAGCAAGCTCTGGAAACACCATATATTTT.

The chain combines TRBV20-1 with TRBJ1-2; unclear D gene. The CDR3 is made up of 13 amino acids. The germline V gene has CDR1 DFQATT and CDR2 SNEGSKA (reference sequence). The V end lost 3 bases, the J end lost 5 bases, and 13 bases lay between the germline ends. DNA for the CDR3: TGCAGTGCTAGTCCGACGGCGGAATATGGCTACACCTTC. This translates into CSASPTAEYGYTF.

The chain couples TRBV28 to TRBJ1-5; weak D call: TRBD1 (5 bases). Germline V CDR1 and CDR2: MDHEN, SYDVKM. The CDR3 spans 13 residues. The ends were cut back, 5 bases at V and 0 bases at J, with 5 bases in the middle. CDR3 residues: CASSQGSNQPQHF. CDR3 DNA sequence: TGTGCCAGCAGTCAGGGTAGCAATCAGCCCCAGCATTTT.

The chain employs TRBV6-5 and TRBJ2-3, with no clear D. CDR1 and CDR2 (germline): MNHEY, SVGAGI. Trimming shortened V by 8 bases and J by 5 bases, and 11 bases separated the two germline ends. This CDR3 has 12 residues. CDR3 region: CASSQVEDTQYF. The CDR3 DNA reads TGTGCCAGCTCGCAGGTGGAAGATACGCAGTATTTT.

This clone was observed once. The rearrangement links TRBV5-1 to TRBJ1-1; unclear D gene. The CDR3 extends over 14 amino acids. V dropped 0 bases and J dropped 3 bases, with 9 bases sitting between them. Germline CDR1 and CDR2: SGHRS and YFSETQ. The CDR3 region is CASSLVFGDTEAFF. DNA of the CDR3: TGCGCCAGCAGCTTGGTATTCGGGGACACTGAAGCTTTCTTT.

The rearrangement links TRBV3-1 (or the pseudogene TRBV3-2) to TRBJ2-1, with 10 nucleotides matching TRBD2. The CDR3 is made up of 16 amino acids. With V trimmed by 3 bases and J by 2 bases, 4 bases remained unmatched. Germline CDR1 is LGHDT and CDR2 is YNNKEL (reference sequence). The CDR3 here is CASSHTSGATYNEQFF. CDR3 nucleotides: TGTGCCAGCAGCCATACTAGCGGGGCAACCTACAATGAGCAGTTCTTC.

This clone was detected a few times. The CDR3 sequence is CASSNGQGNNSPLHF. The DNA of the CDR3 is TGTGCCAGTAGTAACGGACAGGGGAATAATTCACCCCTCCACTTT. The rearrangement links TRBV19 to TRBJ1-6; 9 bases line up with TRBD1. Germline V gene sequence: CDR1 LNHDA, CDR2 SQIVND (reference sequence). This CDR3 contains 15 residues. Trimming took 4 bases from V and 5 from J; bases not matched to a gene: 3.

The genes are TRBV5-1 and TRBJ2-1, with 15 bases that match TRBD2. This CDR3 region has 18 residues. Germline CDR1 reads SGHRS; CDR2 reads YFSETQ. V lost 0 bases, J lost 8 bases, and 9 bases stayed unmatched. CDR3 protein: CASSLGTSGGAAWHEQFF. CDR3 nucleotides: TGCGCCAGCAGCTTGGGGACTAGCGGGGGGGCCGCGTGGCATGAGCAGTTCTTC.

V gene TRBV6-5 combines with J gene TRBJ1-1; TRBD1 matches at 8 bases. The V and J ends lost 7 bases and 5 bases, in that order; junction bases with no gene match: 6. Germline CDR1 MNHEY, CDR2 SVGAGI. The CDR3 sequence is 13 residues long. The CDR3 is CASKENRGTEAFF. As DNA, the CDR3 is TGTGCCAGCAAAGAAAACAGGGGGACTGAAGCTTTCTTT.